Described below is a single T cell receptor (beta chain) sequence and its context. What it binds is unknown. A junction end diverges from the germline sequence, so it may reflect a read error. Extraction and reverse transcription of RNA yielded cDNA as the sequencing template. The assay was immunoSEQ multiplex PCR, and TCRdb's table has in-frame clones only and misses some. The sample shows approximately 66,000 clones, 55% to 75% of them seen only once. The sample belongs to a study of CD8+ T cells in alopecia areata. Study-level background: Oral tofacitinib, 5 to 10 mg twice daily, was given in an open-label trial.

This CDR3 contains 14 residues. The germline V gene encodes CDR1 SGHVS and CDR2 FNYEAQ. The study, taken as a whole, reports: Affected scalp, especially in alopecia totalis/universalis, had a higher clonality than normal scalp did.

The TCR originated in a human donor with alopecia areata. This chain links TRBV7-6 with TRBJ2-7, with a tentative D call TRBD2 (5 bases). The input for sequencing was CD8+ T cells sorted from blood, taken at week 0. CDR3 sequence: CASSLRVGDYERYF. The CDR3, as DNA: TGTGCCAGCAGCTTACGGGTCGGGGATTACGAGCGGTACTTC.